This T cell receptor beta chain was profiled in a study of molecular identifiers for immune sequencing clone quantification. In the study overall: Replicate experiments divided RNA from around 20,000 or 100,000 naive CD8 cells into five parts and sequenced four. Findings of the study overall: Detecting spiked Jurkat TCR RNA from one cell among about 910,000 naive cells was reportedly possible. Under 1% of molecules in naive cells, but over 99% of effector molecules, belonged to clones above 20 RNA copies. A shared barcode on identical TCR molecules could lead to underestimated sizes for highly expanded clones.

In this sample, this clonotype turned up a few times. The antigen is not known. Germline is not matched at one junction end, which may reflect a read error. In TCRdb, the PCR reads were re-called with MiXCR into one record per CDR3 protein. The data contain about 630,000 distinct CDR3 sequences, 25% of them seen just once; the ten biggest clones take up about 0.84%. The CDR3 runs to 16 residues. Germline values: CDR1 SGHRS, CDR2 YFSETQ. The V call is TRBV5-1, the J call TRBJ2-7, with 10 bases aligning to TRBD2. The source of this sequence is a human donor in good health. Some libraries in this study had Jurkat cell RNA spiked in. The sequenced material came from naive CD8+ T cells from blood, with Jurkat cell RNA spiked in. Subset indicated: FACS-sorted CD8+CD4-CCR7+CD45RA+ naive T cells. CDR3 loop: CASSLTPSGSPHEQCF. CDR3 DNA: TGCGCCAGCAGCTTGACTCCTAGCGGGAGCCCTCACGAGCAGTGCTTC.